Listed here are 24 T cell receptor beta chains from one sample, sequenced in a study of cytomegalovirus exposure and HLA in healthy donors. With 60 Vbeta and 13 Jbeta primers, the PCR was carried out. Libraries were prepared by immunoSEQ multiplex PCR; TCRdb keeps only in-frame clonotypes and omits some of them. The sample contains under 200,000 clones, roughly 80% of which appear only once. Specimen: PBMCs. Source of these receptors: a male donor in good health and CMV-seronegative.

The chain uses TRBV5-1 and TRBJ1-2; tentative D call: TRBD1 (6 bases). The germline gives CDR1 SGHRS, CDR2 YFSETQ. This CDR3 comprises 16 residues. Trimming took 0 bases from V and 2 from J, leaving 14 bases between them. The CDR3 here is CASSLAGPRGNYGYTF. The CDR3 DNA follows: TGCGCCAGCAGCTTGGCCGGTCCTAGGGGGAACTATGGCTACACCTTC.

The CDR3 DNA reads as TGCGCCAGCAGCTTGGCGGTGACGGGTATCTACGAGCAGTACTTC. Encoded protein: CASSLAVTGIYEQYF. The chain couples TRBV5-1 to TRBJ2-7; unclear D gene. The V gene lost 0 bases and the J gene lost 3 bases, with 13 bases spanning the gap. The CDR3 runs to 15 residues. Germline V gene lookup returns CDR1 SGHRS and CDR2 YFSETQ.

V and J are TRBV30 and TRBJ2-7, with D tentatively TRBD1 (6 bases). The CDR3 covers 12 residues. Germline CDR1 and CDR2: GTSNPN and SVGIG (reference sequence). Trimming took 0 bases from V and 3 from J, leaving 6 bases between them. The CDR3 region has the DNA TGTGCCTGGAGTGTAGGGGGCTACGAGCAGTACTTC. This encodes CAWSVGGYEQYF.

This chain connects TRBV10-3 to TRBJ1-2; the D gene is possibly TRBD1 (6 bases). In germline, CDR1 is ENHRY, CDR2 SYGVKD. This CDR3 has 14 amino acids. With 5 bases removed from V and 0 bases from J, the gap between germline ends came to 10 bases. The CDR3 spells CAISWDTANYGYTF. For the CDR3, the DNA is TGTGCCATCAGTTGGGACACTGCTAACTATGGCTACACCTTC.

CDR3 in amino acids: CASSLEGVAEAFF. Written as DNA, the CDR3 is TGTGCCAGCAGCTTGGAGGGTGTCGCTGAAGCTTTCTTT. V and J are TRBV11-2 and TRBJ1-1; D is ambiguous. The CDR3 has 13 amino acids. The V gene's germline CDR1 is SGHAT and CDR2 FQNNGV. The V gene lost 3 bases and the J gene lost 6 bases, with 11 bases spanning the gap.

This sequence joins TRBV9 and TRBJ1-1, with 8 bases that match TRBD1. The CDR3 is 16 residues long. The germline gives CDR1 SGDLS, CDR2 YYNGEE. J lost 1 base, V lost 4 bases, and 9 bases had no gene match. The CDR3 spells CASSQGARSGNTEAFF. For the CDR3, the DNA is TGTGCCAGCAGCCAGGGGGCGCGATCGGGGAACACTGAAGCTTTCTTT.

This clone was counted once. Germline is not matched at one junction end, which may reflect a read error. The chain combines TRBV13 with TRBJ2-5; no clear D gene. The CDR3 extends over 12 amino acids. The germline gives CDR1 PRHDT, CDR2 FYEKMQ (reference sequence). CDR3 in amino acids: CASSLGREAQYF. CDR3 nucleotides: TGTGCCAGCAGCTTAGGAAGAGAGGCCCAGTACTTC.

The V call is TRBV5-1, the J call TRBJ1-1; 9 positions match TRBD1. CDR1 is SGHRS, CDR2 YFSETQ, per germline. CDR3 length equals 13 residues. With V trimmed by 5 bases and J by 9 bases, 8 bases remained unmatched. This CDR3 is CASRPAGQGKAFF. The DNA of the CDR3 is TGCGCCAGCAGGCCCGCGGGACAGGGAAAAGCTTTCTTT.

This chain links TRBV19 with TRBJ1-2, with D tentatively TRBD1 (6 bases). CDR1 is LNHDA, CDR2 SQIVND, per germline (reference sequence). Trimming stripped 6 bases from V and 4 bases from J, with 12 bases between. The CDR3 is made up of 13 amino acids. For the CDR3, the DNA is TGTGCCAGTAGCCAACAGGGCGGCTATGGCTACACCTTC. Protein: CASSQQGGYGYTF.

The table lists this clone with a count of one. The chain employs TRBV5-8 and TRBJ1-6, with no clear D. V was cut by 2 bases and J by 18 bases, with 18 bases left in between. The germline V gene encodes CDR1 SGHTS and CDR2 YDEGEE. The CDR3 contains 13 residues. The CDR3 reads CASSFPHTGGRHF. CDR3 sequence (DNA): TGTGCCAGCAGCTTCCCCCATACGGGTGGCCGCCACTTT.

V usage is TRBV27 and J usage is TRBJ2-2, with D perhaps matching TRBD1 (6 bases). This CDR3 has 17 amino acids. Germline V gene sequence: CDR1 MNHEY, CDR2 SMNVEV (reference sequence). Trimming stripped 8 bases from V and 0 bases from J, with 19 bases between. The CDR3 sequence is CASQVFGTSSNTGELFF. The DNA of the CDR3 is TGTGCCAGCCAAGTTTTCGGGACATCATCGAACACCGGGGAGCTGTTTTTT.

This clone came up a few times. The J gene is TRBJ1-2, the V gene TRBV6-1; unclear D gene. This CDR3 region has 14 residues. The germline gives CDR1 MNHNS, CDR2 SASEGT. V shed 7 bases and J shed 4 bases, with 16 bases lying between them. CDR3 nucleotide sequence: TGTGCCAGCAACGAGGGAACCACTATCTATGGCTACACCTTC. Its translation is CASNEGTTIYGYTF.

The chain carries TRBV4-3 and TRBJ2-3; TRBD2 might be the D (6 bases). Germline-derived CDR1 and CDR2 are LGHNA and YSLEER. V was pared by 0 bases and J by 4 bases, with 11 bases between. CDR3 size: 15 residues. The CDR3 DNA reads TGCGCCAGCAGCCAAGACTTTTCTAGCGCAGATACGCAGTATTTT. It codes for CASSQDFSSADTQYF.

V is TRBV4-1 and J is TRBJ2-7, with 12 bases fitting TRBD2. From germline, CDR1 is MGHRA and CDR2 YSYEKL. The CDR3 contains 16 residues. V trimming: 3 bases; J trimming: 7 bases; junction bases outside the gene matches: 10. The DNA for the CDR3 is TGCGCCAGCAGCCACGCTAGCGGGGGGGGACTTTGGGAGCAGTACTTC. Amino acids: CASSHASGGGLWEQYF.

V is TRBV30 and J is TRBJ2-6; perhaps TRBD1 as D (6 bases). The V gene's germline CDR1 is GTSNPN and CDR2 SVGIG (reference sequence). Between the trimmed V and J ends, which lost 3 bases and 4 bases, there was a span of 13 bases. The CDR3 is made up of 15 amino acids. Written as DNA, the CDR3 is TGTGCCTGGAGAGACACAGGGTCCGGGGCCAACGTCCTGACTTTC. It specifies CAWRDTGSGANVLTF.

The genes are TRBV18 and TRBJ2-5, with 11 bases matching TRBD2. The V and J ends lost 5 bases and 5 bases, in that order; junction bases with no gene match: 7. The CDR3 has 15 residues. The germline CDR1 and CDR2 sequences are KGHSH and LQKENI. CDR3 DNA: TGTGCCAGCTCAAAACTAGCGGGGGCATCGGAGACCCAGTACTTC. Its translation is CASSKLAGASETQYF.

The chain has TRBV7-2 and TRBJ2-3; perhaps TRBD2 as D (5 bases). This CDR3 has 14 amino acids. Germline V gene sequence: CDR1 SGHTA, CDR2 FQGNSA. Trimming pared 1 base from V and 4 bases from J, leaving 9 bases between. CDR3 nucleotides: TGTGCCAGCAGCTTAGACCGGGGTGCAGATACGCAGTATTTT. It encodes CASSLDRGADTQYF.

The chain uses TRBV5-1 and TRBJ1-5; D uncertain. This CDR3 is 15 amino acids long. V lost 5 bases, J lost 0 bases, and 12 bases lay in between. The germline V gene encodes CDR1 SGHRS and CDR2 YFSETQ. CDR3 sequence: CASRRESNSNQPQHF. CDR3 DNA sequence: TGCGCCAGCAGACGGGAGTCCAATAGCAATCAGCCCCAGCATTTT.

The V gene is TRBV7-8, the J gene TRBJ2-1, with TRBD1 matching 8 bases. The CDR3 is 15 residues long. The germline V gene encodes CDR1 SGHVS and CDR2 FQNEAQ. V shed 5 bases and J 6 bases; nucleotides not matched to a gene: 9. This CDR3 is CASSRQGSLGNEQFF. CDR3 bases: TGTGCCAGCAGCAGACAGGGGTCCCTGGGCAATGAGCAGTTCTTC.

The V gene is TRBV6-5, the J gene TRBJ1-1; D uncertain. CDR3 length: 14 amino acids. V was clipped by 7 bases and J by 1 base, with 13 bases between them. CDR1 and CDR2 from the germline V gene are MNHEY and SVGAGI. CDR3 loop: CASIPSPGNTEAFF. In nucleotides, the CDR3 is TGTGCCAGCATACCCAGTCCGGGGAACACTGAAGCTTTCTTT.

The chain's CDR3 is CASSESGHRTDTQYF. The CDR3 DNA reads TGCGCCAGCAGTGAGTCCGGACACCGGACAGATACGCAGTATTTT. J is TRBJ2-3 and V is TRBV10-1; maybe TRBD1 (5 bases). The CDR3 sequence is 15 residues long. Between the trimmed V and J ends, which lost 0 bases and 3 bases, there was a span of 10 bases. The germline CDR1 and CDR2 sequences are WNHNN and SYGVQD (reference sequence).

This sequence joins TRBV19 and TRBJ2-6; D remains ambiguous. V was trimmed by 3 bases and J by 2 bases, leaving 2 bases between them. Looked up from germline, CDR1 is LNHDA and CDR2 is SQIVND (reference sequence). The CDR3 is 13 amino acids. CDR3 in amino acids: CASSITGANVLTF. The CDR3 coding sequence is TGTGCCAGTAGTATTACTGGGGCCAACGTCCTGACTTTC.

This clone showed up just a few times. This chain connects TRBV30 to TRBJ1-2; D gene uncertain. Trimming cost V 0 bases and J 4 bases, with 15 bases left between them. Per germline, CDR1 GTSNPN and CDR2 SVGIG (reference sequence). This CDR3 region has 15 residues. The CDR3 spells CAWSVSEGAIYGYTF. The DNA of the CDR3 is TGTGCCTGGAGTGTAAGTGAAGGAGCGATCTATGGCTACACCTTC.

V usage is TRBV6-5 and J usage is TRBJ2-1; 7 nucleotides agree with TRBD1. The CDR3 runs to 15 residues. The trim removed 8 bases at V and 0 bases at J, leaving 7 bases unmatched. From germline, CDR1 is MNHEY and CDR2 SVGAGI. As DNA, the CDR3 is TGTGCCAGCGGGCTGACAGGGAGCTCCTACAATGAGCAGTTCTTC. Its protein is CASGLTGSSYNEQFF.